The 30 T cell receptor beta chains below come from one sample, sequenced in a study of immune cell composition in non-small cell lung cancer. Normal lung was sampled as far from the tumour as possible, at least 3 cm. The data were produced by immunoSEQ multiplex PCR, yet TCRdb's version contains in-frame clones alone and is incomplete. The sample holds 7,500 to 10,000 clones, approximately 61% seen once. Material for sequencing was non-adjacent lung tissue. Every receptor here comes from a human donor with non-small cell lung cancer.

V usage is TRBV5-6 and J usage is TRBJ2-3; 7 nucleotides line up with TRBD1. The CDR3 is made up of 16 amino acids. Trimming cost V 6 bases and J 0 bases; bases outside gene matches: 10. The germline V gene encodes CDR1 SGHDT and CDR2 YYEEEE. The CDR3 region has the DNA TGTGCCAGCACCTTACCTACAGGGGAGAGCACAGATACGCAGTATTTT. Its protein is CASTLPTGESTDTQYF. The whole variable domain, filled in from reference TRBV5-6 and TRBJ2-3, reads DAGVTQSPTHLIKTRGQQVTLRCSPKSGHDTVSWYQQALGQGPQFIFQYYEEEERQRGNFPDRFSGHQFPNYSSELNVNALLLGDSALYLCASTLPTGESTDTQYFGPGTRLTVL.

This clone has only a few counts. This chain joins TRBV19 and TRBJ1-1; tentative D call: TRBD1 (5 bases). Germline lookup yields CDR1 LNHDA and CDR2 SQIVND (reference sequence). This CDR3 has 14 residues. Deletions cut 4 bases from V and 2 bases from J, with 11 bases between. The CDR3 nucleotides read TGTGCCAGTAGTACTCCGGGACTAAACACTGAAGCTTTCTTT. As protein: CASSTPGLNTEAFF.

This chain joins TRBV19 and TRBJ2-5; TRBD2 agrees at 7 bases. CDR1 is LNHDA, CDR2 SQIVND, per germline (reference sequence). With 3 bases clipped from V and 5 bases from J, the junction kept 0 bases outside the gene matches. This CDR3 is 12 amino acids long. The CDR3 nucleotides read TGTGCCAGTAGTATGGGGGGGGAGACCCAGTACTTC. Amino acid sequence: CASSMGGETQYF. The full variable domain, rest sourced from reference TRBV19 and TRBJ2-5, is DGGITQSPKYLFRKEGQNVTLSCEQNLNHDAMYWYRQDPGQGLRLIYYSQIVNDFQKGDIAEGYSVSREKKESFPLTVTSAQKNPTAFYLCASSMGGETQYFGPGTRLLVL.

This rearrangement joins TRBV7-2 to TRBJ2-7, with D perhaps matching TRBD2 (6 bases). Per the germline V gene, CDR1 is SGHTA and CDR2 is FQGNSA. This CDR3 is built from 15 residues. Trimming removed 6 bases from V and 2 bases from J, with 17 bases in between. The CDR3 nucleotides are TGTGCCAGCAGTCGCGGGACGTCCGGTACCTACGAGCAGTACTTC. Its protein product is CASSRGTSGTYEQYF.

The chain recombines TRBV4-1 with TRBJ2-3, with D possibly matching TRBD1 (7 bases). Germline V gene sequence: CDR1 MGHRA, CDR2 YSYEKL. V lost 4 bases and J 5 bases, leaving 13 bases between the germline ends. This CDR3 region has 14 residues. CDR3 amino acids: CASSRAGQLDTQYF. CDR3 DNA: TGCGCCAGCAGCCGGGCGGGACAGCTAGATACGCAGTATTTT.

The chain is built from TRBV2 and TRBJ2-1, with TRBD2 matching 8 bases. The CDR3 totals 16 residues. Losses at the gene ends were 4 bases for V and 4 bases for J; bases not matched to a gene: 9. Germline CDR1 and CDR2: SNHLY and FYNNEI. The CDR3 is CASSAPGLAGYNEQFF. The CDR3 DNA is TGTGCCAGCAGTGCCCCCGGACTAGCAGGGTACAATGAGCAGTTCTTC.

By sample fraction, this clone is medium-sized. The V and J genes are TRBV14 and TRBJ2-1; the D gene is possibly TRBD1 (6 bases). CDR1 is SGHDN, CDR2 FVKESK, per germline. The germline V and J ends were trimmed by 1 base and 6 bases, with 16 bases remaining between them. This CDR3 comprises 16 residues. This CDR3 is CASSQGGPGWANEQFF. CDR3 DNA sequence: TGTGCCAGCAGCCAAGGGGGGCCAGGGTGGGCCAATGAGCAGTTCTTC.

CDR3 loop: CASSLAFGGVYSNQPQHF. The CDR3 DNA is TGTGCCAGCAGCTTGGCCTTTGGAGGGGTTTATAGCAATCAGCCCCAGCATTTT. This chain links TRBV7-9 with TRBJ1-5, with D tentatively TRBD1 (5 bases). The V gene's germline CDR1 is SEHNR and CDR2 FQNEAQ (reference sequence). V lost 3 bases and J 0 bases, leaving 18 bases between the germline ends. This CDR3 is 18 amino acids long.

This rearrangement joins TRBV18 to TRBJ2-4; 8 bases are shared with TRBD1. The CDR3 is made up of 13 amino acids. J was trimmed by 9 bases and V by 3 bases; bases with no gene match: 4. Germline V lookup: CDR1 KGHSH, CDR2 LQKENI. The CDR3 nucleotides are TGTGCCAGCTCACCGGACAGGGAAGGCATTCAGTACTTC. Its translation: CASSPDREGIQYF.

CDR3 nucleotide sequence: TGTGCTAGTGGTGTTGAACAGGGTAACTATGGCTACACCTTC. Residues: CASGVEQGNYGYTF. This chain joins TRBV12-5 and TRBJ1-2, with a possible D match to TRBD1 (6 bases). Germline assignment: CDR1 LGHNT and CDR2 FRNRAP. This CDR3 region has 14 residues. Trimming took 5 bases from V and 1 from J, leaving 11 bases between them.

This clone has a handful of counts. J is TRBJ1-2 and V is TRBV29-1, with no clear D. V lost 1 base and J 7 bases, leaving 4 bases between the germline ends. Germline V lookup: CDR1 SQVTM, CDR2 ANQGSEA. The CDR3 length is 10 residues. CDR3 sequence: CSVEGSGYTF. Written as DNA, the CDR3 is TGCAGCGTTGAAGGCAGTGGCTACACCTTC.

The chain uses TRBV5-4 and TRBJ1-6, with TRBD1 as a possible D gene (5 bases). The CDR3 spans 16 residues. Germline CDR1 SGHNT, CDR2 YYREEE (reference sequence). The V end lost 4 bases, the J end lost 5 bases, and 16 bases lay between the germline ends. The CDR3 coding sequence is TGTGCCAGCAGCCTAAGTTACGACAGTAATAATTCACCCCTCCACTTT. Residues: CASSLSYDSNNSPLHF. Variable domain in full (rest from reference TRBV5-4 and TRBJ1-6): ETGVTQSPTHLIKTRGQQVTLRCSSQSGHNTVSWYQQALGQGPQFIFQYYREEENGRGNFPPRFSGLQFPNYSSELNVNALELDDSALYLCASSLSYDSNNSPLHFGNGTRLTVT.

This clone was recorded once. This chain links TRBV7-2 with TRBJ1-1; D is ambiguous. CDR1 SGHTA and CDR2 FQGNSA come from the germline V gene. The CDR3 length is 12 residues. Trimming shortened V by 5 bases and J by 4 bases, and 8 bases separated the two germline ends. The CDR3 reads CASSISITEAFF. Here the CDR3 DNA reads TGTGCCAGCAGCATCTCTATCACTGAAGCTTTCTTT.

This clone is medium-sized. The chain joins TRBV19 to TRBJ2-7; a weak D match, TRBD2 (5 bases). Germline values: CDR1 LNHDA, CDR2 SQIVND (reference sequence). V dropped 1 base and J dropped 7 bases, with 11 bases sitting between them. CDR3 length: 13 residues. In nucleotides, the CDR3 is TGTGCCAGTAGTATAGGCCCTAGCAGGGAGCAGTACTTC. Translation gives CASSIGPSREQYF.

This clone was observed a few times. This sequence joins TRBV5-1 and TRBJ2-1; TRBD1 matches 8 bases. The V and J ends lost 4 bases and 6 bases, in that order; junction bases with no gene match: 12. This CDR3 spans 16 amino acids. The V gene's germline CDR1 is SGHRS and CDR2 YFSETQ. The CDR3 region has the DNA TGCGCCAGCAGCCCTGGTCCCCAGGGGGCAGGCAATGAGCAGTTCTTC. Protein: CASSPGPQGAGNEQFF.

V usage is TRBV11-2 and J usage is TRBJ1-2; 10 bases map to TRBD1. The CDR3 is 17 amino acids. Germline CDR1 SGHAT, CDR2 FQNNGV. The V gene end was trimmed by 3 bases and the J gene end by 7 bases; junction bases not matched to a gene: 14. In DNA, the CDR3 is TGTGCCAGCAGCTTCGGATTTCCTGGGACAGGGGATGGTGGCTACACCTTC. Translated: CASSFGFPGTGDGGYTF.

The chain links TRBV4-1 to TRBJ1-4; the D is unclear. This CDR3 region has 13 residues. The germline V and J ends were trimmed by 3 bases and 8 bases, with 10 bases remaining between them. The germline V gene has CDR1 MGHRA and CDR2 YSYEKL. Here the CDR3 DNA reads TGCGCCAGCAGCCACCTAGGCGGCGAAAAACTGTTTTTT. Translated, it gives CASSHLGGEKLFF.

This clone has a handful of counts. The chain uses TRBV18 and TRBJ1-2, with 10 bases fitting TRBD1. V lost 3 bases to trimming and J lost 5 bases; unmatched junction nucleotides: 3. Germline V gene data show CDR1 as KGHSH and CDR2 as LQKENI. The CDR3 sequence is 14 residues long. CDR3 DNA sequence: TGTGCCAGCTCACCGGGACAGGGGATATATGGCTACACCTTC. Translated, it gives CASSPGQGIYGYTF.

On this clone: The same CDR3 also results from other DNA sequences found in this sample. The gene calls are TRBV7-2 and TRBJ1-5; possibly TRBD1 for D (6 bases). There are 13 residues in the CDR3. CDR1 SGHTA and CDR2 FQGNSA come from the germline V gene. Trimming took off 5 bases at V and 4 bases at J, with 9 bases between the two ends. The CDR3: CASSLRGNQPQHF. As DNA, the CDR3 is TGTGCCAGCAGCCTCAGGGGAAATCAGCCCCAGCATTTT.

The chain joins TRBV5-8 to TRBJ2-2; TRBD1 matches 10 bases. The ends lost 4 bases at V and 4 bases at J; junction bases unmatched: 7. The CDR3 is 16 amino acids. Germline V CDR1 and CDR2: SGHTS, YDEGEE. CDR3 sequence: CASSRGQGSTTGELFF. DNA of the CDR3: TGTGCCAGCAGCCGGGGACAGGGGTCCACCACCGGGGAGCTGTTTTTT.

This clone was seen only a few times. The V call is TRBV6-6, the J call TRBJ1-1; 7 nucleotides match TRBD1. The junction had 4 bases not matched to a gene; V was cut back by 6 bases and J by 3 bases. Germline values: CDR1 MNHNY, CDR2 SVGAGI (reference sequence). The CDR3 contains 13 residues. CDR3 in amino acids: CASRRQGDTEAFF. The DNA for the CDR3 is TGTGCCAGCAGGCGACAGGGTGACACTGAAGCTTTCTTT.

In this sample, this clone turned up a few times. Written as DNA, the CDR3 is TGTGCCAGCAATCAGGGGGGGAACACTGAAGCTTTCTTT. Translated: CASNQGGNTEAFF. The chain is built from TRBV9 and TRBJ1-1, with 7 bases aligning to TRBD1. The CDR3 has 13 amino acids. V shed 6 bases, J shed 1 base, and the junction held 3 bases outside the gene matches. Looked up from germline, CDR1 is SGDLS and CDR2 is YYNGEE.

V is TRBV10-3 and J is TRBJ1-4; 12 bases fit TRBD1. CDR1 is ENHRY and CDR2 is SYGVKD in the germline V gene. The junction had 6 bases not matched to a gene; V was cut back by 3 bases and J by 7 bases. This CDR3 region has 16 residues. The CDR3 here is CAISERDRGRGEKLFF. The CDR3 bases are TGTGCCATCAGTGAAAGGGACAGGGGGCGCGGTGAAAAACTGTTTTTT.

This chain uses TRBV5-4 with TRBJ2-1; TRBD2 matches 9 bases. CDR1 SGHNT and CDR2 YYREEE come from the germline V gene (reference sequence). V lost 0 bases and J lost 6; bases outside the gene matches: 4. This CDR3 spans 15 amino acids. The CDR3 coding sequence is TGTGCCAGCAGCTTGGTAGGCGGGGGGGGCAATGAGCAGTTCTTC. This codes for CASSLVGGGGNEQFF.

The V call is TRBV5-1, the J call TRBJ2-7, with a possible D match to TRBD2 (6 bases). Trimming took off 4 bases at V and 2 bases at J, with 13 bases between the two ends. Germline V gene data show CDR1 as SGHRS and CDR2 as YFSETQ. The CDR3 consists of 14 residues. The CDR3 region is CASSPDGGAYEQYF. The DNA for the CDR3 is TGCGCCAGCAGCCCGGACGGAGGGGCCTACGAGCAGTACTTC.

In DNA, the CDR3 is TGTGCCAGCAGTTACGCGGGGGGCTACGAGCAGTACTTC. It is translated as CASSYAGGYEQYF. V is TRBV6-5 and J is TRBJ2-7, with 8 bases aligning to TRBD2. CDR3 size: 13 residues. Germline V lookup: CDR1 MNHEY, CDR2 SVGAGI. V gave up 2 bases and J gave up 3 bases; unmatched junction bases: 0.

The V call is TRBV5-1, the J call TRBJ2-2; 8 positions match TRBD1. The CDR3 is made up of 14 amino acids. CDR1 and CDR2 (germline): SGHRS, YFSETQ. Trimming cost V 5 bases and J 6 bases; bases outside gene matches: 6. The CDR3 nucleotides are TGCGCCAGCAGGCGGGGACAGGATGCCGGGGAGCTGTTTTTT. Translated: CASRRGQDAGELFF.

CDR3 sequence reads: CASSSGQPYEQYF. DNA for the CDR3: TGTGCCAGCAGCTCGGGACAGCCCTACGAGCAGTACTTC. The chain links TRBV11-3 to TRBJ2-7; 7 bases are shared with TRBD1. The CDR3 runs 13 residues. Germline trimming cut 4 bases from V and 2 bases from J; bases unmatched to any gene: 2. Per germline, CDR1 SGHNT and CDR2 YENEEA.

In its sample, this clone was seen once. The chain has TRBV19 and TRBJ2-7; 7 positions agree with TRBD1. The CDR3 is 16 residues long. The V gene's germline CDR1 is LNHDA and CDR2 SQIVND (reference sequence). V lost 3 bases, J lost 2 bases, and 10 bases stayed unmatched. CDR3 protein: CASSIAATGLAYEQYF. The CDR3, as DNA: TGTGCCAGTAGTATCGCTGCGACAGGGTTAGCCTACGAGCAGTACTTC.

CDR3 sequence: CASSSQGSNTEAFF. Written as DNA, the CDR3 is TGCGCCAGCAGCTCTCAGGGGTCGAACACTGAAGCTTTCTTT. The chain has TRBV5-1 and TRBJ1-1, with a weak D call TRBD1 (6 bases). This CDR3 region has 14 residues. Germline V gene sequence: CDR1 SGHRS, CDR2 YFSETQ. The V end lost 3 bases, the J end lost 1 base, and 10 bases lay between the germline ends.